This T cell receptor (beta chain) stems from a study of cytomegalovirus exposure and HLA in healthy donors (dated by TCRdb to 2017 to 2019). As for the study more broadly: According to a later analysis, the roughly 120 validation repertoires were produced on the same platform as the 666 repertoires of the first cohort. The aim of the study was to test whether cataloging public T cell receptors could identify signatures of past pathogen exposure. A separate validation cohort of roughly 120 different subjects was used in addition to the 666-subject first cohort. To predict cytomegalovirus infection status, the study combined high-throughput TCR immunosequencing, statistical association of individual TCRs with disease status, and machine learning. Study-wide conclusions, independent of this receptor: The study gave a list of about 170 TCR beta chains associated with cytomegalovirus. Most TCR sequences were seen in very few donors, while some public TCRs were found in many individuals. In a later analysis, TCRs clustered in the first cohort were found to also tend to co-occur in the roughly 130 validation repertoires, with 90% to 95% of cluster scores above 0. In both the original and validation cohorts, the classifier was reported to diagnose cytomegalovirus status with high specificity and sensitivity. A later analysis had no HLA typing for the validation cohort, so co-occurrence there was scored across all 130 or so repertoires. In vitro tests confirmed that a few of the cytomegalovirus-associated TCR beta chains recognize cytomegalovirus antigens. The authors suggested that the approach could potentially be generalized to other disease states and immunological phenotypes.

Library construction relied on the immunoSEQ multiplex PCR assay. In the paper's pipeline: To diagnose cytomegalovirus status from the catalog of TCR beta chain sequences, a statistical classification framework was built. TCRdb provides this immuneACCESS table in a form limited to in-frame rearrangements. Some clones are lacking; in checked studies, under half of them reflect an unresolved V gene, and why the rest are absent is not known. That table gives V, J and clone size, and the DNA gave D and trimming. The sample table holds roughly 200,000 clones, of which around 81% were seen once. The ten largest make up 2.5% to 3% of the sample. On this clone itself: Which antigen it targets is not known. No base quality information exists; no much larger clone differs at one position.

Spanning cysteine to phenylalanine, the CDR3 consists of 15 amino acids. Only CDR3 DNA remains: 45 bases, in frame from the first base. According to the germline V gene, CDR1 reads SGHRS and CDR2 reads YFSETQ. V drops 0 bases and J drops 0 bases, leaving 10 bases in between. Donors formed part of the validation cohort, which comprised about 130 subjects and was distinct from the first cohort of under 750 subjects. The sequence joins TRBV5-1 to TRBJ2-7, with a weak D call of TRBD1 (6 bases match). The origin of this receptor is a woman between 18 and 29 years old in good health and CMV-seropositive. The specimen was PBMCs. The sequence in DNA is TGCGCCAGCAGCTTGGGAGGGGGAAACTCCTACGAGCAGTACTTC. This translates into CASSLGGGNSYEQYF.